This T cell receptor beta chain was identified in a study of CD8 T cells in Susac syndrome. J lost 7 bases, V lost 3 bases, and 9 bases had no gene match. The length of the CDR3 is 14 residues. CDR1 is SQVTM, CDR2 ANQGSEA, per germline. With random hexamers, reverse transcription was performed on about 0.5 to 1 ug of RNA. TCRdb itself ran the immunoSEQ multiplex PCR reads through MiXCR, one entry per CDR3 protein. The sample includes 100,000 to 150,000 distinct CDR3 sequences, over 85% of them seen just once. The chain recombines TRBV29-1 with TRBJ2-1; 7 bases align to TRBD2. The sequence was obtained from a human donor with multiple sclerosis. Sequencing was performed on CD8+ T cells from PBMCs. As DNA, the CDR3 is TGCAGCGTTGAGGGGGGGAGGGCCGGGAATGAGCAGTTCTTC. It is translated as CSVEGGRAGNEQFF.